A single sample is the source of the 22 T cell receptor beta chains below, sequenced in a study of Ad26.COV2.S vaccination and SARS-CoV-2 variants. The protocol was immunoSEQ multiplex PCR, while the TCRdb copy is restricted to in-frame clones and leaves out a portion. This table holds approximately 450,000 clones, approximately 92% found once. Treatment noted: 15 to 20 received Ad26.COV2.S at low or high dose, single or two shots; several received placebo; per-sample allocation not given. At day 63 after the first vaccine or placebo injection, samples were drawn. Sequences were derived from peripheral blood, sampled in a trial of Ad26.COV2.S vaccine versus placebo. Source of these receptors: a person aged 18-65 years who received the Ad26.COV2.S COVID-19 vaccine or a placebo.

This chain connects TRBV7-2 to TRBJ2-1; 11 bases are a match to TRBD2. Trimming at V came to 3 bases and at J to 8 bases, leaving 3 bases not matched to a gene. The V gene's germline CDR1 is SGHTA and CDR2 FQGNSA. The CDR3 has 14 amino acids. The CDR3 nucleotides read TGTGCCAGCAGCTTTCTAGCGGGAGGTTATGAGCAGTTCTTC. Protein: CASSFLAGGYEQFF.

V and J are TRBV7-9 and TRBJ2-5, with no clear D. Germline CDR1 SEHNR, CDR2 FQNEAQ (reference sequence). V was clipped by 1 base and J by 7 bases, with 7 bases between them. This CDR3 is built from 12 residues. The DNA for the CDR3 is TGTGCCAGCAGCTTAGGGCCCGGGACCCAGTACTTC. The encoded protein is CASSLGPGTQYF.

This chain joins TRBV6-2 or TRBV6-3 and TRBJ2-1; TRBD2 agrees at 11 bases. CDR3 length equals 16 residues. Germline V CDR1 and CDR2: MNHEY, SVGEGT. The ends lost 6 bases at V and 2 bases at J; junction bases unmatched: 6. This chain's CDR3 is CASSPRLAGPYNEQFF. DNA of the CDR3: TGTGCCAGCAGCCCAAGACTAGCGGGGCCCTACAATGAGCAGTTCTTC.

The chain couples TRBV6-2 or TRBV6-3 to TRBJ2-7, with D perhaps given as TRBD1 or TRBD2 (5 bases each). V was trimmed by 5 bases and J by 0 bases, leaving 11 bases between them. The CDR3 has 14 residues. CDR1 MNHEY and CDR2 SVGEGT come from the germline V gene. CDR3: CASSNRDGSYEQYF. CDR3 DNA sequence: TGTGCCAGCAGTAACCGGGACGGCTCCTACGAGCAGTACTTC.

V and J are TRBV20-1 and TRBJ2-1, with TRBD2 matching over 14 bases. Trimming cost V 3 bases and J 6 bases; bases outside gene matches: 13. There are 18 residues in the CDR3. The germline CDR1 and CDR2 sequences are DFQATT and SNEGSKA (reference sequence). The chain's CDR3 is CSASGTSGSLGIFNEQFF. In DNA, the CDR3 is TGCAGTGCTAGTGGGACTAGCGGGAGTCTGGGGATATTCAATGAGCAGTTCTTC.

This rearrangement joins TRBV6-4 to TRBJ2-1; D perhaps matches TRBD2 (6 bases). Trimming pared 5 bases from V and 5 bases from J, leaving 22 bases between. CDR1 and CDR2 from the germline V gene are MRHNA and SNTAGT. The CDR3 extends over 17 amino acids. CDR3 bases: TGTGCCAGCAGTTTGTGGGCTAGCGAGTTGACTAACAATGAGCAGTTCTTC. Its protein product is CASSLWASELTNNEQFF.

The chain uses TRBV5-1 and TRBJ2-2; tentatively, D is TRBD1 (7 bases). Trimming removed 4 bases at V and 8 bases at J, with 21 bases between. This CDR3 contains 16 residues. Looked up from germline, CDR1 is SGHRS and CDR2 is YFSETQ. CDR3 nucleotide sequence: TGCGCCAGCAGCGCGAGCGCCCACAGGGGAGGAGGGGAGCTGTTTTTT. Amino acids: CASSASAHRGGGELFF.

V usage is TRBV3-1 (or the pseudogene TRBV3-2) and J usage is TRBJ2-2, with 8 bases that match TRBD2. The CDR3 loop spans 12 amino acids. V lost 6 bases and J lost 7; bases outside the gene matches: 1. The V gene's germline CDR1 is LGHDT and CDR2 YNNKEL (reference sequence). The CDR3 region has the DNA TGTGCCAGCAGAGGGACTAGCGGGGAGCTGTTTTTT. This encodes CASRGTSGELFF.

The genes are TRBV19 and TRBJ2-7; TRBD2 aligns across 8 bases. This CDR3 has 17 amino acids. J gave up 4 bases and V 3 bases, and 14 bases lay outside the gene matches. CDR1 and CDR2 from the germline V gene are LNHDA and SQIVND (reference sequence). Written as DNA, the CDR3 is TGTGCCAGTAGTATCAAAGGCGGGAGGCCGAACTTATACGAGCAGTACTTC. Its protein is CASSIKGGRPNLYEQYF.

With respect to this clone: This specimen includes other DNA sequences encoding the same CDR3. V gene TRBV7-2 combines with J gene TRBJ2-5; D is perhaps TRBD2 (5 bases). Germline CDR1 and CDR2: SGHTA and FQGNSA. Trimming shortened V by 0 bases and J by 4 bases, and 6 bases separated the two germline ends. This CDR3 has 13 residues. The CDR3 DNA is TGTGCCAGCAGCTTAGCGGGAGCAGAGACCCAGTACTTC. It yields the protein CASSLAGAETQYF.

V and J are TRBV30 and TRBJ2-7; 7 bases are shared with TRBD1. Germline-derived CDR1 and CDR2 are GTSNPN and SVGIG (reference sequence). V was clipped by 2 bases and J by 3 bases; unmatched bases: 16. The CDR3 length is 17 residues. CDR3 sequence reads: CAWSTKKGQSILYEQYF. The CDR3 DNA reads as TGTGCCTGGAGTACGAAAAAGGGACAGTCAATTCTCTACGAGCAGTACTTC.

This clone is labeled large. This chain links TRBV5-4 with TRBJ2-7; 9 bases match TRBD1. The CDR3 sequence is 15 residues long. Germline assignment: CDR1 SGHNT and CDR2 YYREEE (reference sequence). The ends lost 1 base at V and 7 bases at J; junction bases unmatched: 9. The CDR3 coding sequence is TGTGCCAGCAGCTTGTCCGGGACAGGGTCCAGAGAGCAGTACTTC. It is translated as CASSLSGTGSREQYF.

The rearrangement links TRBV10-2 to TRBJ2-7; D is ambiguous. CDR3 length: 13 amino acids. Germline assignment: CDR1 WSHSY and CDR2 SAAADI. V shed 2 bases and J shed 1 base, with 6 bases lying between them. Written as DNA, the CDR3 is TGCGCCAGCAGTGAGGACAATTCCTACGAGCAGTACTTC. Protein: CASSEDNSYEQYF.

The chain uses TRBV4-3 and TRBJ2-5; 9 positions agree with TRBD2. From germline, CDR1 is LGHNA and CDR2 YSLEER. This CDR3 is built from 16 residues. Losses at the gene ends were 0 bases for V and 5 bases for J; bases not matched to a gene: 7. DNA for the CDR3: TGCGCCAGCAGCCAAGATGGTCTAGCGGGAAGGGAGACCCAGTACTTC. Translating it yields CASSQDGLAGRETQYF.

The chain's CDR3 is CASSPGVSGYTF. For the CDR3, the DNA is TGTGCCAGCAGCCCGGGGGTCAGTGGCTACACCTTC. The rearrangement joins TRBV4-2 to TRBJ1-2; possibly TRBD1 for D (5 bases). CDR3 length: 12 residues. V was cut by 4 bases and J by 7 bases, with 10 bases left in between. Germline CDR1 LGHNA, CDR2 YNFKEQ.

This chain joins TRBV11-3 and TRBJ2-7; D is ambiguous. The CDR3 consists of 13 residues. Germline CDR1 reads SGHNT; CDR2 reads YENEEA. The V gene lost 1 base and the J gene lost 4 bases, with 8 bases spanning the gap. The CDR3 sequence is CASSLGLGYEQYF. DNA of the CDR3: TGTGCCAGCAGCTTAGGGTTGGGGTACGAGCAGTACTTC.

The CDR3 DNA reads TGTGCCAGCTCACCAAGGGAATCTGGGGCCAACGTCCTGACTTTC. Its translation: CASSPRESGANVLTF. V usage is TRBV18 and J usage is TRBJ2-6; D is unclear. The CDR3 totals 15 residues. The V gene's germline CDR1 is KGHSH and CDR2 LQKENI. Trimming removed 2 bases at V and 1 base at J, with 6 bases between.

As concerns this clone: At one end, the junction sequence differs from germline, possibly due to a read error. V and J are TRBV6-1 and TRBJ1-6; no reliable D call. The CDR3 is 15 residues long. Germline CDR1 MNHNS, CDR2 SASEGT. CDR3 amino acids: CASSDPGSSNSPLHF. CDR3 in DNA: TGTGCCAGCAGTGACCCGGGGTCCTCTAATTCACCCCTCCACTTT.

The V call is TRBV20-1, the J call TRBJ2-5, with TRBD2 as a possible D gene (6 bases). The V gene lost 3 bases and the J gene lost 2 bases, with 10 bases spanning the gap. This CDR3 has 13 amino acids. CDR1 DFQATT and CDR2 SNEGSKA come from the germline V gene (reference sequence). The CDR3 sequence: CSASPGLQETQYF. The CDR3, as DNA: TGCAGTGCTAGTCCGGGACTGCAAGAGACCCAGTACTTC.

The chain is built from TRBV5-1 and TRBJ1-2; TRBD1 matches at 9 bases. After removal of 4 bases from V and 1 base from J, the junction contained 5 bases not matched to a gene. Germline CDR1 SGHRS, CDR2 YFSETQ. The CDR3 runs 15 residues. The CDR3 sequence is CASSGGTGSNYGYTF. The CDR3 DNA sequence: TGCGCCAGCAGCGGAGGGACAGGGAGTAACTATGGCTACACCTTC.

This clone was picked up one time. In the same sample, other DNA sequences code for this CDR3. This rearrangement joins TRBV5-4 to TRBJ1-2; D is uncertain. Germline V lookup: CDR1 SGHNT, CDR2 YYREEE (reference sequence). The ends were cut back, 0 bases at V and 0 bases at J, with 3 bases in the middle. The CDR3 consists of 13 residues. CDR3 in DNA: TGTGCCAGCAGCTTGGCAGCTAACTATGGCTACACCTTC. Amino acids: CASSLAANYGYTF.

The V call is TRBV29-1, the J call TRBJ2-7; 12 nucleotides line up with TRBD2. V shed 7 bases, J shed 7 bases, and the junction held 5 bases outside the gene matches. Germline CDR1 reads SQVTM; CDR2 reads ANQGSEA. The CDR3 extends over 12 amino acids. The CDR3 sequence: CSALAGGIEQYF. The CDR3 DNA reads TGCAGCGCACTAGCGGGAGGCATAGAGCAGTACTTC.